Described below is a single TCR beta chain sequence and its context. The antigen is unknown. These data originate in a study of cytotoxic CD8 clonotypes in ibrutinib-treated CLL. In the study overall: Outcomes included 24 partial and 2 complete responses; after median roughly six years, roughly 14 stayed remitted and 12 progressed. General study points: Baseline clonality, higher than in age-matched healthy donors, tracked circulating CD8+ T-cell counts.

This table comes from immunoSEQ multiplex PCR, and its TCRdb copy is limited to in-frame clones, with some not included. The sample contains approximately 15,000 clones, less than 80% of which appear only once. V shed 0 bases, J shed 4 bases, and the junction held 8 bases outside the gene matches. The CDR3 length is 16 residues. Germline V lookup: CDR1 MNHEY, CDR2 SVGAGI. The TCR sequence derives from a human donor with chronic lymphocytic leukemia. Sequences were derived from PBMCs, sampled before ibrutinib treatment. V and J are TRBV6-5 and TRBJ2-5; TRBD2 matches 7 bases. CDR3 protein: CASSYSWRGGAETQYF. CDR3 bases: TGTGCCAGCAGTTACTCGTGGCGGGGAGGGGCAGAGACCCAGTACTTC.